The present TCR beta chain was sequenced within a study of cytomegalovirus exposure and HLA in healthy donors. Study-level findings and limits: Cytomegalovirus association was assigned to approximately 160 TCR beta chains. An Asian-associated ancestry cluster reportedly showed fewer N-insertions than the approximately 620-donor mean in a later analysis.

Notes on this clone: The antigen is not known.

Vbeta (60) and Jbeta (13) primers were used in the PCR. Measured with immunoSEQ multiplex PCR; TCRdb has only the in-frame clones, and not every one. The table records just over 200,000 clones, about 81% of them present only once. The TCR originated in a woman between 40 and 55 years old in good health and CMV-seronegative. The sample taken for sequencing was PBMCs.

CDR3: CAWSPTDQGRAYEQYF. CDR3 in DNA: TGTGCCTGGAGCCCCACCGACCAGGGCAGGGCCTACGAGCAGTACTTC. The chain recombines TRBV30 with TRBJ2-7; tentatively, D is TRBD1 (5 bases). The V end was cut by 3 bases, the J end by 2 bases, with 20 bases between. CDR1 is GTSNPN and CDR2 is SVGIG in the germline V gene (reference sequence). The CDR3 is 16 residues long.